This T cell receptor beta chain was sequenced for a study of cytomegalovirus exposure and HLA in healthy donors. Study-wide background: Of all 400 or so donors who were genotyped, around 79% belonged to the Caucasian-associated ancestry cluster. Findings and limits, study-wide: Rare TCR sequences predominated, though certain public TCRs were found in many donors. Analysis performed later showed TCR beta chains linked to HLA being more clonally expanded than equally common others.

The CDR3 is 15 amino acids. Germline CDR1 is SGHDT and CDR2 is YYEEEE. V gave up 4 bases and J gave up 1 base; unmatched junction bases: 5. PCR primers comprised 60 Vbeta and 13 Jbeta primers. Some clones are missing from TCRdb's copy, which holds only in-frame ones; the method was immunoSEQ multiplex PCR. The data hold some 87,000 clones, with about three fifths observed a single time. This clone turned up a few times. Its matching antigen is unknown. This clonotype originated in a woman in her thirties in good health and CMV-seropositive. Sequencing used PBMCs. The V and J genes are TRBV5-6 and TRBJ1-1, with 9 bases lining up with TRBD1. In DNA form, the CDR3 reads TGTGCCAGCAGCCTCCGGACAGGGGAGAACACTGAAGCTTTCTTT. As protein: CASSLRTGENTEAFF.